A single sample is the source of the 30 T cell receptor beta chains below, sequenced in a study of T-cell reconstitution after alpha-beta-depleted transplantation in children. Researchers prepared the TCRbeta library using unique molecular identifiers, the study reports. One entry per CDR3 protein results from TCRdb running MiXCR on the PCR reads. The sample contains hundreds of thousands of distinct CDR3 sequences, roughly 13% of which appear only once. The material sequenced was PBMCs, mostly from graft donor cells, taken 360 days after TCRalphabeta/CD19-depleted stem cell transplant. Every receptor here comes from a male patient between 5 and 17 years old who had a stem cell transplant for acute myeloid leukemia, so the T cells may come from the graft donor.

This clonotype was recorded many times. DNA of the CDR3: TGTGCCAGCAGCCCCAGGGTTTCCTACGAGCAGTACTTC. Its translation is CASSPRVSYEQYF. The rearrangement uses TRBV7-2 and TRBJ2-7; a weak D match, TRBD1 (5 bases). The CDR3 sequence is 13 residues long. Trimming removed 5 bases from V and 1 base from J, with 9 bases in between. Germline CDR1 is SGHTA and CDR2 is FQGNSA.

This clonotype has just a few counts. This sequence joins TRBV28 and TRBJ2-7, with D possibly called TRBD1 or TRBD2 (6 bases each). The CDR3 sequence is 16 residues long. Trimming removed 3 bases from V and 7 bases from J, with 22 bases in between. Looked up from germline, CDR1 is MDHEN and CDR2 is SYDVKM. The CDR3 DNA sequence: TGTGCCAGCAGTTTCGGGACACTCCTCTTAGGGGGGGAGCAGTACTTC. Protein product: CASSFGTLLLGGEQYF.

This clonotype showed up just a few times. The J gene is TRBJ2-7, the V gene TRBV18; D gene ambiguous. This CDR3 contains 12 residues. Per the germline V gene, CDR1 is KGHSH and CDR2 is LQKENI. V was trimmed by 2 bases and J by 5 bases, leaving 7 bases between them. The CDR3 nucleotides read TGTGCCAGCTCACCAGAAGGCAACGAGCAGTACTTC. Its translation: CASSPEGNEQYF.

The gene calls are TRBV20-1 and TRBJ2-7; 7 bases map to TRBD1. Trimming took 6 bases from V and 1 from J; bases not matched to a gene: 15. Looked up from germline, CDR1 is DFQATT and CDR2 is SNEGSKA (reference sequence). The CDR3 loop spans 16 amino acids. The CDR3 sequence is CSAHSLIGTASYEQYF. In DNA form, the CDR3 reads TGCAGTGCCCATAGCCTGATCGGGACAGCTTCCTACGAGCAGTACTTC.

This sequence joins TRBV5-4 and TRBJ2-3; no clear D gene. The CDR3 runs to 14 residues. Trimming shortened V by 3 bases and J by 0 bases, and 8 bases separated the two germline ends. The germline V gene encodes CDR1 SGHNT and CDR2 YYREEE (reference sequence). The CDR3 bases are TGTGCCAGCAGCTCAGTGGACAGCACAGATACGCAGTATTTT. Protein product: CASSSVDSTDTQYF. The entire variable domain, with the rest obtained from reference TRBV5-4 and TRBJ2-3, is as follows: ETGVTQSPTHLIKTRGQQVTLRCSSQSGHNTVSWYQQALGQGPQFIFQYYREEENGRGNFPPRFSGLQFPNYSSELNVNALELDDSALYLCASSSVDSTDTQYFGPGTRLTVL.

Ten or more counts support this clonotype. The chain combines TRBV9 with TRBJ2-1, with 9 bases lining up with TRBD1. This CDR3 contains 18 residues. The V gene end was trimmed by 4 bases and the J gene end by 0 bases; junction bases not matched to a gene: 11. Germline V gene data show CDR1 as SGDLS and CDR2 as YYNGEE. The DNA of the CDR3 is TGTGCCAGCAGCACCCGGACAGGGGCCCTCCTCTCCTACAATGAGCAGTTCTTC. It codes for CASSTRTGALLSYNEQFF.

This clonotype was counted at least ten times. The J gene is TRBJ2-2, the V gene TRBV9, with TRBD1 matching over 7 bases. The CDR3 extends over 15 amino acids. In germline, CDR1 is SGDLS, CDR2 YYNGEE. With 3 bases clipped from V and 5 bases from J, the junction kept 7 bases outside the gene matches. The CDR3 DNA follows: TGTGCCAGCAGCGCCGTCAACAGGGGTACCGGGGAGCTGTTTTTT. As protein: CASSAVNRGTGELFF.

This clonotype was counted at least ten times. The chain uses TRBV29-1 and TRBJ2-3, with 10 bases matching TRBD2. The germline V gene has CDR1 SQVTM and CDR2 ANQGSEA. The CDR3 runs to 16 residues. The ends lost 4 bases at V and 2 bases at J; junction bases unmatched: 9. CDR3 sequence (DNA): TGCAGCGTTGGTTGGACTAGCGGAGGTTCCACAGATACGCAGTATTTT. Its protein product is CSVGWTSGGSTDTQYF.

The table lists this clonotype with a few counts. CDR3 sequence: CASSPGFPNEQYF. CDR3 nucleotide sequence: TGTGCCAGCAGCCCGGGATTCCCCAACGAGCAGTACTTC. The chain joins TRBV4-2 to TRBJ2-7, with D possibly TRBD2 on 5 matching bases. V was trimmed by 4 bases and J by 5 bases, leaving 12 bases between them. Germline CDR1 is LGHNA and CDR2 is YNFKEQ. CDR3 length: 13 residues.

The chain carries TRBV12-3 or TRBV12-4 and TRBJ2-3; the D is unclear. V was trimmed by 8 bases and J by 2 bases, leaving 20 bases between them. The CDR3 sequence is 16 residues long. The CDR3 region has the DNA TGTGCCAGCCCTGCCCAGGTCCTTAGACCCACAGATACGCAGTATTTT. Translating gives CASPAQVLRPTDTQYF.

The rearrangement joins TRBV4-2 to TRBJ2-5; TRBD2 is a possible D gene (5 bases). CDR3 size: 15 residues. Per the germline V gene, CDR1 is LGHNA and CDR2 is YNFKEQ. V was clipped by 0 bases and J by 0 bases, with 8 bases between them. The DNA for the CDR3 is TGTGCCAGCAGCCAAGATCGGGGAGACCAAGAGACCCAGTACTTC. Residues: CASSQDRGDQETQYF.

The chain links TRBV4-2 to TRBJ2-7; 12 nucleotides agree with TRBD2. V was pared by 0 bases and J by 4 bases, with 13 bases of the junction left unmatched. The germline V gene has CDR1 LGHNA and CDR2 YNFKEQ. The CDR3 length is 19 residues. The CDR3 protein is CASSQEEASGRDSPYEQYF. CDR3 in DNA: TGTGCCAGCAGCCAAGAAGAGGCTAGCGGGAGGGATTCTCCGTACGAGCAGTACTTC.

About this clonotype itself: A clone one base away is much larger, so this may be a read error. The conserved closing phenylalanine or tryptophan is absent in this CDR3, likely reflecting a read error. J is TRBJ1-2 and V is TRBV28; D unclear. The V end was cut by 4 bases, the J end by 5 bases, with 5 bases between. The CDR3 extends over 11 amino acids. Germline V gives CDR1 MDHEN, CDR2 SYDVKM. CDR3 nucleotides: TGTGCCAGCAGTTACTTTTATGGCTACACCTAC. Protein product: CASSYFYGYTY.

The V call is TRBV5-1, the J call TRBJ1-6, with a tentative D call TRBD1 (5 bases). V lost 7 bases and J 4 bases, leaving 9 bases between the germline ends. Looked up from germline, CDR1 is SGHRS and CDR2 is YFSETQ. The CDR3 spans 13 residues. The CDR3 is CASQGRYNSPLHF. In nucleotides, the CDR3 is TGCGCCAGCCAGGGACGATATAATTCACCCCTCCACTTT.

In its sample, this clonotype was seen a few times. J is TRBJ1-1 and V is TRBV6-9; possible D gene TRBD1, 5 bases. Trimming took off 4 bases at V and 5 bases at J, with 17 bases between the two ends. The CDR3 contains 15 residues. From germline, CDR1 is MNHGY and CDR2 SVAAGI. In nucleotides, the CDR3 is TGTGCCAGCAGTTTTTTTGGGGCTTCCGGGACTGAAGCTTTCTTT. Protein sequence: CASSFFGASGTEAFF.

The chain joins TRBV27 to TRBJ1-1; D not resolved. The CDR3 length is 13 residues. CDR1 MNHEY and CDR2 SMNVEV come from the germline V gene (reference sequence). Trimming pared 4 bases from V and 4 bases from J, leaving 10 bases between. The CDR3 spells CASSYWVGTEAFF. The CDR3, as DNA: TGTGCCAGCAGTTACTGGGTGGGCACTGAAGCTTTCTTT.

On this clonotype itself: Just one base apart from a much larger clone, this may be a read error. The chain carries TRBV27 and TRBJ2-3; 11 bases map to TRBD2. The CDR3 is made up of 15 amino acids. Per germline, CDR1 MNHEY and CDR2 SMNVEV (reference sequence). As DNA, the CDR3 is TGTGCCACCAGTTTACTAGCGGGAGCAGTAGATACGCAGTATTTT. Translating gives CATSLLAGAVDTQYF.

This clonotype showed up just a few times. V and J are TRBV28 and TRBJ2-7, with 7 bases fitting TRBD1. This CDR3 contains 16 residues. The germline CDR1 and CDR2 sequences are MDHEN and SYDVKM. Trimming took 1 base from V and 2 from J; bases not matched to a gene: 8. CDR3 amino acids: CASSLSFLGQPYEQYF. CDR3 bases: TGTGCCAGCAGTTTATCGTTTTTGGGACAGCCCTACGAGCAGTACTTC.

The CDR3 sequence is CASSSTVAGALPGELFF. CDR3 nucleotides: TGTGCCAGCAGCTCCACCGTAGCGGGAGCCCTACCCGGGGAGCTGTTTTTT. The genes are TRBV7-2 and TRBJ2-2, with 9 bases fitting TRBD2. The length of the CDR3 is 17 residues. J gave up 6 bases and V 4 bases, and 12 bases lay outside the gene matches. CDR1 is SGHTA, CDR2 FQGNSA, per germline.

This clonotype was observed a handful of times. This chain joins TRBV5-8 and TRBJ2-5; 8 nucleotides align to TRBD1. There are 16 residues in the CDR3. From germline, CDR1 is SGHTS and CDR2 YDEGEE. The V segment lost 4 bases and the J segment 5 bases; nucleotides outside the gene matches: 13. The CDR3, as DNA: TGTGCCAGCAGCGCTTGGAGACAGGGGATCGGGGAGACCCAGTACTTC. Amino acid sequence: CASSAWRQGIGETQYF.

This clonotype was observed a handful of times. The chain uses TRBV12-3 or TRBV12-4 and TRBJ1-1; 9 nucleotides align to TRBD1. With V trimmed by 4 bases and J by 1 base, 7 bases remained unmatched. CDR3 length: 16 residues. CDR3 loop: CASSSVPGQGNTEAFF. As DNA, the CDR3 is TGTGCCAGCAGTTCAGTACCGGGACAGGGGAACACTGAAGCTTTCTTT.

This clonotype has just a few counts. The chain is built from TRBV9 and TRBJ2-2; TRBD1 matches 7 bases. Germline lookup yields CDR1 SGDLS and CDR2 YYNGEE. With 3 bases clipped from V and 5 bases from J, the junction kept 10 bases outside the gene matches. The CDR3 spans 16 residues. The CDR3 spells CASSAIDRAPTGELFF. CDR3 sequence (DNA): TGTGCCAGCAGCGCCATTGACAGGGCTCCGACCGGGGAGCTGTTTTTT.

This clonotype was seen repeatedly, ten times or more. The J gene is TRBJ2-7, the V gene TRBV2; 11 nucleotides align to TRBD2. The CDR3 extends over 15 amino acids. The V gene end was trimmed by 5 bases and the J gene end by 6 bases; junction bases not matched to a gene: 9. Germline-derived CDR1 and CDR2 are SNHLY and FYNNEI. CDR3 amino acids: CASSPTSGILSEQYF. The CDR3 coding sequence is TGTGCCAGCAGTCCGACTAGCGGGATACTCTCCGAGCAGTACTTC.

This clonotype was seen a few times. The V and J genes are TRBV20-1 and TRBJ2-2; no reliable D call. There are 14 residues in the CDR3. Germline V lookup: CDR1 DFQATT, CDR2 SNEGSKA (reference sequence). Trimming took off 1 base at V and 4 bases at J, with 10 bases between the two ends. CDR3 bases: TGCAGTGCTAGAGGCGACTCAATCACCGGGGAGCTGTTTTTT. It encodes CSARGDSITGELFF.

The table lists this clonotype with a few counts. The chain employs TRBV20-1 and TRBJ2-3; 10 nucleotides match TRBD2. The CDR3 has 15 amino acids. With V trimmed by 3 bases and J by 4 bases, 7 bases remained unmatched. Germline CDR1 reads DFQATT; CDR2 reads SNEGSKA (reference sequence). The CDR3 region is CSASPLAGLADTQYF. The CDR3 DNA is TGCAGTGCTAGCCCACTAGCGGGACTTGCAGATACGCAGTATTTT.

V is TRBV25-1 and J is TRBJ2-5, with a tentative D call TRBD1 (6 bases). From germline, CDR1 is MGHDK and CDR2 SYGVNS. Trimming cost V 4 bases and J 5 bases, with 14 bases left between them. The CDR3 totals 14 residues. CDR3 residues: CASSATGMVETQYF. As DNA, the CDR3 is TGTGCCAGCAGTGCAACAGGGATGGTGGAGACCCAGTACTTC.

There are many counts of this clonotype. V gene TRBV12-3 or TRBV12-4 combines with J gene TRBJ1-2; D unclear. Trimming left V 6 bases short and J 8 bases short, with 10 bases between. This CDR3 is 11 amino acids long. CDR3 sequence (DNA): TGTGCCAGCAGGCTCGGGCAGGGCTACACCTTC. Protein product: CASRLGQGYTF.

The V gene is TRBV5-1, the J gene TRBJ2-5; 7 positions agree with TRBD1. The CDR3 loop spans 14 amino acids. V dropped 4 bases and J dropped 1; count of bases not matched to a gene: 4. Looked up from germline, CDR1 is SGHRS and CDR2 is YFSETQ. The CDR3 DNA reads as TGCGCCAGCAGCCAGGGACAGCTCCAAGAGACCCAGTACTTC. The encoded protein is CASSQGQLQETQYF.

V and J are TRBV4-1 and TRBJ1-2; D ambiguous. This CDR3 contains 12 residues. Germline V gene lookup returns CDR1 MGHRA and CDR2 YSYEKL. The ends were cut back, 6 bases at V and 0 bases at J, with 5 bases in the middle. In DNA form, the CDR3 reads TGCGCCAGCAGTACCTCTAACTATGGCTACACCTTC. Protein product: CASSTSNYGYTF.

This clonotype has just a few counts. The chain employs TRBV7-9 and TRBJ2-1; D is uncertain. V was shortened by 5 bases and J by 7 bases, with 9 bases between the two germline ends. CDR1 is SEHNR and CDR2 is FQNEAQ in the germline V gene (reference sequence). This CDR3 is 12 amino acids long. CDR3 protein: CASSRLGNEQFF. The CDR3, as DNA: TGTGCCAGCAGCCGACTCGGGAATGAGCAGTTCTTC.